The next 28 T cell receptor beta chains were all read from a single sample in a study of CD8+ T cells in alopecia areata. Reverse transcription of extracted RNA yielded cDNA, which provided the sequencing template. Method: immunoSEQ multiplex PCR; TCRdb's copy keeps in-frame clones and lacks some. The table lists 90,000 to 120,000 clones, about 83% of them singletons. Treatment of the sample: oral pan-JAK inhibitor, 5-10 mg twice daily. The sample here was CD8+ T cells sorted from blood, taken at week 24, from a patient treated with tofacitinib. These receptor sequences come from a human donor with alopecia areata.

This chain links TRBV5-6 with TRBJ2-3; a possible D gene is TRBD1 (5 bases). Trimming shortened V by 2 bases and J by 5 bases, and 15 bases separated the two germline ends. Germline-derived CDR1 and CDR2 are SGHDT and YYEEEE. CDR3 length: 15 amino acids. This chain's CDR3 is CASSFRVTNRDTQYF. CDR3 nucleotides: TGTGCCAGCAGCTTCAGGGTTACTAATAGAGATACGCAGTATTTT.

The chain employs TRBV7-9 and TRBJ2-1, with a tentative D call TRBD2 (6 bases). The CDR3 consists of 16 residues. V was shortened by 4 bases and J by 2 bases, with 15 bases between the two germline ends. Per germline, CDR1 SEHNR and CDR2 FQNEAQ (reference sequence). CDR3 amino acids: CASSSRGTPPYNEQFF. CDR3 sequence (DNA): TGTGCCAGCAGCTCTCGCGGGACGCCTCCCTACAATGAGCAGTTCTTC.

This chain links TRBV19 with TRBJ2-7, with 7 bases fitting TRBD2. Losses at the gene ends were 4 bases for V and 2 bases for J; bases not matched to a gene: 5. The CDR3 extends over 14 amino acids. The V gene's germline CDR1 is LNHDA and CDR2 SQIVND (reference sequence). The CDR3 is CASSTSGAAYEQYF. In nucleotides, the CDR3 is TGTGCCAGTAGTACCAGCGGGGCCGCCTACGAGCAGTACTTC.

The V and J genes are TRBV4-2 and TRBJ2-5; no reliable D call. There are 12 residues in the CDR3. Looked up from germline, CDR1 is LGHNA and CDR2 is YNFKEQ. V lost 0 bases to trimming and J lost 6 bases, with 5 bases between them. CDR3 loop: CASSQDSKTQYF. CDR3 DNA: TGTGCCAGCAGCCAAGACTCCAAGACCCAGTACTTC.

J is TRBJ2-1 and V is TRBV4-1; tentatively, D is TRBD2 (5 bases). The V end lost 1 base, the J end lost 3 bases, and 10 bases lay between the germline ends. CDR1 is MGHRA, CDR2 YSYEKL, per germline. The CDR3 is 15 amino acids. The CDR3: CASSQVNGDYNEQFF. CDR3 DNA sequence: TGCGCCAGCAGCCAAGTCAACGGGGACTACAATGAGCAGTTCTTC.

V and J are TRBV4-3 and TRBJ1-5; D not resolved. Germline CDR1 is LGHNA and CDR2 is YSLEER. V dropped 0 bases and J dropped 6 bases, with 9 bases sitting between them. CDR3 length: 14 amino acids. The CDR3 is CASSQDLSAQPQHF. In DNA form, the CDR3 reads TGCGCCAGCAGCCAAGATCTTTCGGCTCAGCCCCAGCATTTT.

This clone was counted once. The rearrangement uses TRBV6-5 and TRBJ2-7; D uncertain. With 8 bases removed from V and 3 bases from J, the gap between germline ends came to 17 bases. This CDR3 comprises 14 residues. CDR1 MNHEY and CDR2 SVGAGI come from the germline V gene. The chain's CDR3 is CASSDAATNYEQYF. CDR3 DNA: TGTGCCAGCTCGGATGCCGCGACCAACTACGAGCAGTACTTC.

This chain uses TRBV7-9 with TRBJ2-3; TRBD2 is a possible D gene (7 bases). CDR1 is SEHNR, CDR2 FQNEAQ, per germline (reference sequence). With 4 bases removed from V and 6 bases from J, the gap between germline ends came to 14 bases. There are 14 residues in the CDR3. This CDR3 reads CASSSLGGLDTQYF. The CDR3, as DNA: TGTGCCAGCAGCTCGTTGGGGGGGCTGGATACGCAGTATTTT.

The CDR3 bases are TGTGCCAGCAGCCCATGGGGGACAGACTTAAAGACTGAAGCTTTCTTT. It translates to CASSPWGTDLKTEAFF. This sequence joins TRBV13 and TRBJ1-1, with 7 nucleotides matching TRBD1. Germline assignment: CDR1 PRHDT and CDR2 FYEKMQ (reference sequence). J lost 5 bases, V lost 5 bases, and 14 bases had no gene match. This CDR3 has 16 amino acids. Full variable domain (remainder filled in from reference TRBV13 and TRBJ1-1): AAGVIQSPRHLIKEKRETATLKCYPIPRHDTVYWYQQGPGQDPQFLISFYEKMQSDKGSIPDRFSAQQFSDYHSELNMSSLELGDSALYFCASSPWGTDLKTEAFFGQGTRLTVV.

CDR3 region: CASSETGGIPNTEAFF. The CDR3 DNA reads as TGTGCCAGCAGTGAGACAGGGGGCATACCCAACACTGAAGCTTTCTTT. V is TRBV25-1 and J is TRBJ1-1; 10 bases are shared with TRBD1. This CDR3 comprises 16 residues. Trimming removed 3 bases from V and 2 bases from J; junction bases left unmatched: 6. Germline V CDR1 and CDR2: MGHDK, SYGVNS.

The chain couples TRBV5-6 to TRBJ1-5; D remains ambiguous. The CDR3 contains 14 residues. The germline CDR1 and CDR2 sequences are SGHDT and YYEEEE. The germline V and J ends were trimmed by 0 bases and 3 bases, with 7 bases remaining between them. CDR3 loop: CASSLGGYNQPQHF. The CDR3 region has the DNA TGTGCCAGCAGCTTGGGAGGGTACAATCAGCCCCAGCATTTT.

The gene calls are TRBV7-9 and TRBJ2-3, with D unresolved. V was clipped by 2 bases and J by 5 bases, with 14 bases between them. CDR1 and CDR2 (germline): SEHNR, FQNEAQ (reference sequence). The CDR3 has 15 amino acids. CDR3 protein: CASSLSVGLEDTQYF. The CDR3 DNA sequence: TGTGCCAGCAGCTTATCGGTAGGGCTGGAAGATACGCAGTATTTT. The complete variable domain, with remaining parts taken from reference TRBV7-9 and TRBJ2-3, reads DTGVSQNPRHKITKRGQNVTFRCDPISEHNRLYWYRQTLGQGPEFLTYFQNEAQLEKSRLLSDRFSAERPKGSFSTLEIQRTEQGDSAMYLCASSLSVGLEDTQYFGPGTRLTVL.

The chain is built from TRBV10-3 and TRBJ2-7; D remains ambiguous. Germline CDR1 reads ENHRY; CDR2 reads SYGVKD. The CDR3 covers 12 residues. Between the trimmed V and J ends, which lost 3 bases and 2 bases, there was a span of 5 bases. The CDR3 nucleotides read TGTGCCATCAGTGACACAGCCTACGAGCAGTACTTC. Translating gives CAISDTAYEQYF.

The V and J genes are TRBV6-5 and TRBJ2-7; D not certain. The CDR3 contains 11 residues. Trimming left V 5 bases short and J 1 base short, with 3 bases between. Germline V CDR1 and CDR2: MNHEY, SVGAGI. The CDR3 here is CASSISYEQYF. Here the CDR3 DNA reads TGTGCCAGCAGTATTTCCTACGAGCAGTACTTC.

The chain is built from TRBV19 and TRBJ2-3, with 9 bases matching TRBD2. The J segment lost 0 bases and the V segment lost 6 bases, leaving 4 bases of the junction unmatched. CDR3 size: 15 residues. The germline V gene has CDR1 LNHDA and CDR2 SQIVND (reference sequence). CDR3 in amino acids: CASSPLAGSTDTQYF. The CDR3 region has the DNA TGTGCCAGTAGCCCCCTAGCGGGAAGCACAGATACGCAGTATTTT.

The chain has TRBV11-1 and TRBJ2-7; D gene uncertain. This CDR3 comprises 15 residues. Germline assignment: CDR1 SGHAT and CDR2 FQDESV (reference sequence). V gave up 5 bases and J gave up 2 bases, with 16 bases separating them. As DNA, the CDR3 is TGTGCCAGCAGCCCCCGGGCCCATCAGGCCTACGAGCAGTACTTC. Protein sequence: CASSPRAHQAYEQYF.

Only a few counts were recorded for this clone. This chain links TRBV7-9 with TRBJ2-2; tentative D call: TRBD1 (6 bases). The ends were cut back, 5 bases at V and 2 bases at J, with 15 bases in the middle. Germline V CDR1 and CDR2: SEHNR, FQNEAQ (reference sequence). There are 16 residues in the CDR3. CDR3 nucleotide sequence: TGTGCCAGCAGCCGGGCCCCGGGACACAACACCGGGGAGCTGTTTTTT. Encoded protein: CASSRAPGHNTGELFF. Supplemented by reference TRBV7-9 and TRBJ2-2, the full variable domain reads DTGVSQNPRHKITKRGQNVTFRCDPISEHNRLYWYRQTLGQGPEFLTYFQNEAQLEKSRLLSDRFSAERPKGSFSTLEIQRTEQGDSAMYLCASSRAPGHNTGELFFGEGSRLTVL.

On this clone itself: At one boundary the junction diverges from the germline segment, which might be a read error. This sample includes further DNA sequences coding for the same CDR3. The chain links TRBV6-5 to TRBJ1-1; D might be TRBD1 (5 bases). The CDR3 is made up of 14 amino acids. Germline V gene data show CDR1 as MNHEY and CDR2 as SVGAGI. The CDR3 protein is CASSYAGGYTEAFF. CDR3 coding DNA: TGTGCCAGCAGTTATGCGGGGGGGTACACTGAAGCTTTCTTC.

This clone occurred once. This chain links TRBV7-9 with TRBJ1-1; 8 bases agree with TRBD1. Germline trimming cut 5 bases from V and 5 bases from J; bases unmatched to any gene: 10. CDR3 length equals 15 residues. The germline V gene has CDR1 SEHNR and CDR2 FQNEAQ (reference sequence). The CDR3 DNA is TGTGCCAGCAGCCTAAAGACAGGGGTTAGGACTGAAGCTTTCTTT. Protein sequence: CASSLKTGVRTEAFF.

The chain uses TRBV7-9 and TRBJ2-3, with D possibly matching TRBD2 (6 bases). The CDR3 runs to 17 residues. The germline V and J ends were trimmed by 1 base and 0 bases, with 14 bases remaining between them. The germline V gene has CDR1 SEHNR and CDR2 FQNEAQ (reference sequence). The CDR3 bases are TGTGCCAGCAGCTTAGGATGGCTAGCGTCTAGCACAGATACGCAGTATTTT. It encodes CASSLGWLASSTDTQYF.

The chain joins TRBV7-2 to TRBJ2-4, with D perhaps given as TRBD1 or TRBD2 (7 bases each). The CDR3 covers 15 residues. Trimming took 6 bases from V and 5 from J, leaving 17 bases between them. In germline, CDR1 is SGHTA, CDR2 FQGNSA. The CDR3 DNA follows: TGTGCCAGCAGATATCCGACAGGGAGGGAAAACATTCAGTACTTC. This codes for CASRYPTGRENIQYF. Variable domain in full (rest from reference TRBV7-2 and TRBJ2-4): GAGVSQSPSNKVTEKGKDVELRCDPISGHTALYWYRQSLGQGLEFLIYFQGNSAPDKSGLPSDRFSAERTGGSVSTLTIQRTQQEDSAVYLCASRYPTGRENIQYFGAGTRLSVL.

The rearrangement uses TRBV10-2 and TRBJ2-1; 7 bases agree with TRBD2. CDR3 length: 14 amino acids. Germline V lookup: CDR1 WSHSY, CDR2 SAAADI. The V segment lost 3 bases and the J segment 7 bases; nucleotides outside the gene matches: 6. CDR3 sequence (DNA): TGCGCCAGCAGTGAAGAGGGGCGGGGGAATGAGCAGTTCTTC. Protein sequence: CASSEEGRGNEQFF.

The chain joins TRBV7-2 to TRBJ2-1, with D possibly TRBD2 on 5 matching bases. The V end was cut by 5 bases, the J end by 2 bases, with 13 bases between. CDR3 length: 15 amino acids. CDR1 is SGHTA and CDR2 is FQGNSA in the germline V gene. This CDR3 is CASSRGRETYNEQFF. The CDR3 DNA sequence: TGTGCCAGCAGCCGGGGTAGGGAGACCTACAATGAGCAGTTCTTC.

The CDR3 DNA reads as TGTGCCAGCAGGAGGGATATCACCTATAATTCACCCCTCCACTTT. Its protein product is CASRRDITYNSPLHF. The chain uses TRBV6-5 and TRBJ1-6; D unresolved. Trimming stripped 6 bases from V and 2 bases from J, with 11 bases between. Germline lookup yields CDR1 MNHEY and CDR2 SVGAGI. The CDR3 runs 15 residues.

V is TRBV6-1 and J is TRBJ2-2; 7 bases are shared with TRBD1. This CDR3 contains 15 residues. Germline CDR1 reads MNHNS; CDR2 reads SASEGT. With V trimmed by 4 bases and J by 4 bases, 6 bases remained unmatched. In DNA, the CDR3 is TGTGCCAGCAGTGGCCGGGACAGCCCCACCGGGGAGCTGTTTTTT. Protein product: CASSGRDSPTGELFF.

The CDR3 reads CASSQDRSETQYF. The CDR3, as DNA: TGCGCCAGCAGCCAAGATCGGAGCGAGACCCAGTACTTC. This chain connects TRBV4-3 to TRBJ2-5; D remains ambiguous. CDR1 is LGHNA, CDR2 YSLEER, per germline. CDR3 length: 13 amino acids. Trimming shortened V by 0 bases and J by 5 bases, and 7 bases separated the two germline ends.

V is TRBV29-1 and J is TRBJ2-7; 8 nucleotides agree with TRBD2. V shed 6 bases and J 3 bases; nucleotides not matched to a gene: 1. The CDR3 is 11 amino acids. CDR1 is SQVTM, CDR2 ANQGSEA, per germline. CDR3 DNA sequence: TGCAGCGTGGGACTAGACTACGAGCAGTACTTC. It codes for CSVGLDYEQYF.

This rearrangement joins TRBV29-1 to TRBJ2-5; D is unclear. Looked up from germline, CDR1 is SQVTM and CDR2 is ANQGSEA. V lost 1 base and J lost 5, with 20 bases in between. CDR3 size: 16 residues. CDR3 sequence: CSVEGYAGHPRETQYF. The CDR3 bases are TGCAGCGTTGAAGGATACGCCGGCCATCCCCGGGAGACCCAGTACTTC.